This passage covers 30 T cell receptor beta chains from one sample sequenced in a study of T cells after yellow fever vaccination. One entry per CDR3 protein results from TCRdb running MiXCR on the 5' RACE reads. The table lists 400,000 to 450,000 distinct CDR3 sequences, around 20% of them singletons. The specimen comprised PBMCs, sampled before the yellow fever booster vaccination. These receptors all stem from a man aged 18 to 30 who received the YFV17D yellow fever vaccine.

This clonotype was observed a few times. The rearrangement links TRBV12-3 or TRBV12-4 to TRBJ2-5, with TRBD1 as a possible D gene (6 bases). V lost 6 bases and J lost 0, with 8 bases in between. The CDR3 contains 13 residues. This chain's CDR3 is CASRRGYQETQYF. CDR3 nucleotide sequence: TGTGCCAGCAGGAGGGGGTACCAAGAGACCCAGTACTTC.

The table lists this clonotype with a few counts. The rearrangement uses TRBV5-1 and TRBJ1-2; possible D gene TRBD1, 6 bases. Trimming took 6 bases from V and 6 from J, leaving 12 bases between them. CDR1 and CDR2 (germline): SGHRS, YFSETQ. The CDR3 extends over 12 amino acids. Here the CDR3 reads CASKREGDGYTF. The CDR3 DNA reads TGCGCCAGCAAACGGGAGGGGGATGGCTACACCTTC.

This clonotype was detected a few times. The V gene is TRBV9, the J gene TRBJ2-7, with 7 bases aligning to TRBD1. The V gene's germline CDR1 is SGDLS and CDR2 YYNGEE. The CDR3 covers 14 residues. The junction had 7 bases not matched to a gene; V was cut back by 4 bases and J by 3 bases. The CDR3 is CASSPRDSFYEQYF. For the CDR3, the DNA is TGTGCCAGCAGCCCCCGGGACAGTTTCTACGAGCAGTACTTC.

There are a few counts of this clonotype. The chain links TRBV27 to TRBJ2-7; 9 bases agree with TRBD1. The CDR3 sequence is 15 residues long. Trimming removed 6 bases from V and 2 bases from J; junction bases left unmatched: 8. Germline CDR1 is MNHEY and CDR2 is SMNVEV (reference sequence). Written as DNA, the CDR3 is TGTGCCAGCAGCATGACCGGGACAGGGACCTACGAGCAGTACGTC. This sequence encodes CASSMTGTGTYEQYV.

Details on this clonotype: The junction departs from the called germline gene at one end, perhaps through a read error. The chain employs TRBV7-9 and TRBJ2-3; 7 bases are shared with TRBD1. Germline CDR1 and CDR2: SEHNR and FQNEAQ (reference sequence). This CDR3 is built from 13 residues. CDR3 residues: CASSLGRDSPPHF. The CDR3 coding sequence is TGTGCCAGCAGCTTAGGTCGGGACAGTCCTCCCCATTTT. The full variable domain, with the rest looked up from reference TRBV7-9 and TRBJ2-3, is DTGVSQNPRHKITKRGQNVTFRCDPISEHNRLYWYRQTLGQGPEFLTYFQNEAQLEKSRLLSDRFSAERPKGSFSTLEIQRTEQGDSAMYLCASSLGRDSPPHFGPGTRLTVL.

This clonotype was picked up a small number of times. The rearrangement uses TRBV6-1 and TRBJ2-7; 8 bases are a match to TRBD1. This CDR3 region has 13 residues. From germline, CDR1 is MNHNS and CDR2 SASEGT. Trimming took 4 bases from V and 3 from J; bases not matched to a gene: 2. The CDR3 is CASSATGGYEQYV. CDR3 nucleotides: TGTGCCAGCAGTGCAACAGGGGGCTACGAGCAGTACGTC.

The rearrangement uses TRBV30 and TRBJ2-1; D is unresolved. Per the germline V gene, CDR1 is GTSNPN and CDR2 is SVGIG (reference sequence). The CDR3 length is 10 residues. V shed 3 bases and J shed 12 bases, with 9 bases lying between them. The CDR3 region has the DNA TGTGCCTGGAGCCGAGTTGGGCAGTTCTTC. Its protein is CAWSRVGQFF.

This clonotype has more than one count but fewer than ten. The chain joins TRBV6-5 to TRBJ2-5; TRBD2 matches at 10 bases. Trimming took 4 bases from V and 5 from J; bases not matched to a gene: 7. The CDR3 contains 15 residues. Germline assignment: CDR1 MNHEY and CDR2 SVGAGI. The CDR3 DNA sequence: TGTGCCAGCAGTTCCGAGCGGGGGGGAGATGAGACCCAGTACTTC. Translating gives CASSSERGGDETQYF.

This clonotype was seen a few times. The rearrangement joins TRBV7-2 to TRBJ1-1, with D unclear. The V and J ends lost 0 bases and 4 bases respectively, with 18 bases between them. The CDR3 loop spans 17 amino acids. Germline lookup yields CDR1 SGHTA and CDR2 FQGNSA. DNA for the CDR3: TGTGCCAGCAGCTTAGCGCGTTACTCTCAAGGACCCACTGAAGCTTTCTTT. Translation: CASSLARYSQGPTEAFF.

This chain joins TRBV5-5 and TRBJ2-7, with D perhaps matching TRBD2 (5 bases). Per the germline V gene, CDR1 is SGHKS and CDR2 is YYEKEE (reference sequence). This CDR3 has 12 amino acids. Trimming left V 1 base short and J 5 bases short, with 7 bases between. CDR3 region: CASSLPGNEQYV. CDR3 DNA: TGTGCCAGCAGCTTGCCCGGGAACGAGCAGTACGTC.

This clonotype was detected only a few times. The chain links TRBV7-3 to TRBJ2-3; D tentatively fits TRBD1 or TRBD2 (6 bases each). V was pared by 4 bases and J by 8 bases, with 16 bases between. Looked up from germline, CDR1 is SGHTA and CDR2 is FQGTGA. The CDR3 is made up of 14 amino acids. CDR3 in DNA: TGTGCCAGCAGCTCTAGCGAATTGGGGGCTACGCAGTATTTT. Amino acid sequence: CASSSSELGATQYF.

This clonotype was recorded at least ten times. The rearrangement uses TRBV7-9 and TRBJ1-3; possible D gene TRBD1, 6 bases. In germline, CDR1 is SEHNR, CDR2 FQNEAQ (reference sequence). The CDR3 contains 17 residues. V lost 6 bases and J lost 1, with 19 bases in between. The CDR3 loop reads CASRYNRDTSSGNTIYF. As DNA, the CDR3 is TGTGCCAGCAGATATAACCGGGACACATCTTCTGGAAACACCATATATTTT.

The chain uses TRBV4-2 and TRBJ2-1; 11 bases are shared with TRBD2. The CDR3 covers 16 residues. The V gene's germline CDR1 is LGHNA and CDR2 YNFKEQ. Trimming took 1 base from V and 5 from J; bases not matched to a gene: 4. The DNA for the CDR3 is TGTGCCAGCAGCCAAGGGGCTAGCGGGGGGAACAATGAGCAGTTCTTC. Amino acid sequence: CASSQGASGGNNEQFF.

V gene TRBV27 combines with J gene TRBJ1-2, with D possibly matching TRBD1 (5 bases). V was shortened by 5 bases and J by 4 bases, with 14 bases between the two germline ends. The germline V gene has CDR1 MNHEY and CDR2 SMNVEV (reference sequence). The CDR3 extends over 14 amino acids. CDR3 region: CASSRIRDAYGYTF. DNA for the CDR3: TGTGCCAGCAGTCGAATCAGGGATGCCTATGGCTACACCTTC.

The chain joins TRBV9 to TRBJ2-3; D gene unclear. Trimming stripped 4 bases from V and 4 bases from J, with 22 bases between. CDR1 is SGDLS and CDR2 is YYNGEE in the germline V gene. The CDR3 consists of 17 residues. The CDR3: CASSYPNGSRYADTQYF. As DNA, the CDR3 is TGTGCCAGCAGCTATCCAAACGGGTCCCGTTATGCAGATACGCAGTATTTT.

This chain uses TRBV12-3 or TRBV12-4 with TRBJ2-1, with 7 bases aligning to TRBD2. V shed 3 bases and J 7 bases; nucleotides not matched to a gene: 9. The CDR3 extends over 15 amino acids. The CDR3 protein is CASSFFGGGLNEQFF. CDR3 nucleotides: TGTGCCAGCAGTTTTTTCGGCGGGGGTCTTAATGAGCAGTTCTTC.

This clonotype occurred a few times. This sequence joins TRBV4-3 and TRBJ2-1; no clear D gene. Germline CDR1 LGHNA, CDR2 YSLEER. V lost 1 base and J lost 0, with 19 bases in between. The CDR3 sequence is 19 residues long. The CDR3 region is CASSQAKRTFFSSYNEQFF. The CDR3 region has the DNA TGCGCCAGCAGCCAAGCCAAAAGGACCTTTTTCAGCTCCTACAATGAGCAGTTCTTC.

Of note for this clonotype: Mismatch with germline at one junction end may stem from a read error. The V call is TRBV20-1, the J call TRBJ1-5; D is undetermined. CDR3 length: 14 residues. Looked up from germline, CDR1 is DFQATT and CDR2 is SNEGSKA (reference sequence). CDR3 region: CSARTPASNQPQRF. The CDR3 region has the DNA TGCAGTGCTAGGACGCCAGCAAGCAATCAGCCCCAGCGTTTT.

This clonotype has at least ten counts. The gene calls are TRBV2 and TRBJ1-1; D gene unclear. This CDR3 is built from 13 residues. Trimming pared 2 bases from V and 3 bases from J, leaving 7 bases between. CDR1 SNHLY and CDR2 FYNNEI come from the germline V gene. For the CDR3, the DNA is TGTGCCAGCAGTGAACTGGAGGACACTGAAGCTTTCTTT. Translated: CASSELEDTEAFF.

This clonotype was counted only a few times. V is TRBV20-1 and J is TRBJ2-7, with 9 bases identical to TRBD1. The V gene's germline CDR1 is DFQATT and CDR2 SNEGSKA (reference sequence). The CDR3 is 14 amino acids. Trimming at V came to 1 base and at J to 7 bases, leaving 8 bases not matched to a gene. The CDR3 bases are TGCAGTGCTAGAGTCGCAGGACAGGGGTATGAGCAGTACTTC. This sequence encodes CSARVAGQGYEQYF.

This rearrangement joins TRBV4-1 to TRBJ2-4, with D uncertain. V lost 1 base to trimming and J lost 2 bases, with 9 bases between them. This CDR3 is built from 15 residues. Per the germline V gene, CDR1 is MGHRA and CDR2 is YSYEKL. CDR3 DNA sequence: TGCGCCAGCAGCCAAGGATCCGGGTCCAAAAACATTCAGTACTTC. Its translation: CASSQGSGSKNIQYF.

The gene calls are TRBV7-6 and TRBJ1-4; the D is unclear. V dropped 5 bases and J dropped 1 base, with 11 bases sitting between them. CDR1 and CDR2 (germline): SGHVS, FNYEAQ. The CDR3 covers 15 residues. The CDR3 coding sequence is TGTGCCAGCAGCCGGACGGATGGAACTAATGAAAAACTGTTTTTT. It is translated as CASSRTDGTNEKLFF.

This clonotype was counted at least ten times. The rearrangement links TRBV2 to TRBJ2-7; D may correspond to TRBD1 or TRBD2 (5 bases each). This CDR3 spans 16 amino acids. CDR1 is SNHLY and CDR2 is FYNNEI in the germline V gene. Trimming stripped 9 bases from V and 2 bases from J, with 23 bases between. CDR3 region: CASRFSGTERAYEQYF. The CDR3 coding sequence is TGTGCCAGTCGATTCTCGGGGACGGAGAGGGCCTACGAGCAGTACTTC.

The chain recombines TRBV27 with TRBJ2-1, with a tentative D call TRBD2 (6 bases). CDR1 MNHEY and CDR2 SMNVEV come from the germline V gene (reference sequence). The CDR3 is 18 amino acids. Trimming stripped 6 bases from V and 8 bases from J, with 29 bases between. CDR3 sequence reads: CASSEALQRGTRSDEQFF. CDR3 nucleotide sequence: TGTGCCAGCAGCGAGGCGCTTCAACGGGGGACTCGGTCAGATGAGCAGTTCTTC.

The chain employs TRBV7-9 and TRBJ2-7; 7 nucleotides match TRBD1. There are 15 residues in the CDR3. Germline values: CDR1 SEHNR, CDR2 FQNEAQ (reference sequence). V lost 5 bases to trimming and J lost 4 bases; unmatched junction nucleotides: 11. CDR3 region: CASSGAGPGGYEQYF. The CDR3, as DNA: TGTGCCAGCAGCGGAGCCGGTCCAGGGGGTTACGAGCAGTACTTC. The full variable domain, completed using reference TRBV7-9 and TRBJ2-7, is DTGVSQNPRHKITKRGQNVTFRCDPISEHNRLYWYRQTLGQGPEFLTYFQNEAQLEKSRLLSDRFSAERPKGSFSTLEIQRTEQGDSAMYLCASSGAGPGGYEQYFGPGTRLTVT.

The chain links TRBV11-2 to TRBJ2-1; 9 bases agree with TRBD2. Germline CDR1 SGHAT, CDR2 FQNNGV. The V gene end was trimmed by 5 bases and the J gene end by 7 bases; junction bases not matched to a gene: 3. This CDR3 is built from 13 residues. The CDR3 nucleotides are TGTGCCAGCAGCGCGGGGGGGGTGAATGAGCAGTTCTTC. Protein sequence: CASSAGGVNEQFF.

There are a few counts of this clonotype. The rearrangement uses TRBV6-6 and TRBJ2-7, with D possibly TRBD1 on 6 matching bases. The CDR3 contains 15 residues. Germline CDR1 reads MNHNY; CDR2 reads SVGAGI (reference sequence). V dropped 0 bases and J dropped 0 bases, with 9 bases sitting between them. CDR3 region: CASSYSTQGSYEQYF. Written as DNA, the CDR3 is TGTGCCAGCAGTTACTCGACACAGGGCTCCTACGAGCAGTACTTC.

The table lists this clonotype with a few counts. V usage is TRBV7-3 and J usage is TRBJ2-5; D might be TRBD1 or TRBD2, each matching 5 bases. This CDR3 contains 13 residues. Deletions cut 5 bases from V and 9 bases from J, with 16 bases between. Germline assignment: CDR1 SGHTA and CDR2 FQGTGA. The CDR3 reads CASSPQGATAQYF. The CDR3 DNA sequence: TGTGCCAGCAGCCCCCAGGGAGCAACGGCCCAGTACTTC.

The chain has TRBV20-1 and TRBJ1-2; no reliable D call. Germline CDR1 DFQATT, CDR2 SNEGSKA (reference sequence). V was pared by 2 bases and J by 4 bases, with 8 bases between. The CDR3 loop spans 12 amino acids. DNA of the CDR3: TGCAGTGCTAGACAGGCTGGCTATGGCTACACCTTC. Translated, it gives CSARQAGYGYTF.

V and J are TRBV9 and TRBJ2-2; D remains unclear. CDR1 and CDR2 (germline): SGDLS, YYNGEE. Between the trimmed V and J ends, which lost 0 bases and 7 bases, there was a span of 10 bases. This CDR3 spans 14 amino acids. CDR3 sequence reads: CASSVVPLSGELFF. CDR3 nucleotide sequence: TGTGCCAGCAGCGTAGTCCCCTTAAGCGGGGAGCTGTTTTTT.